This paragraph covers one TCR beta chain sequence. The antigen is undetermined. This sample was taken from a study of stem cell transplantation in POMP-related autoinflammatory disease. Study-wide background: Before transplant: CD4+ naive skewing, low CD8+ proportions, reduced cytokine secretion. Overall study findings and caveats: A trend toward lower repertoire diversity and greater clonality appeared in every analyzed T-cell subset of PRAID patients. Fewer unique TRB V-J gene pairings were identified in patients with PRAID.

Assay: immunoSEQ multiplex PCR; the TCRdb copy retains only in-frame clones and omits some. Counted here are some 65,000 clones, around 90% occurring once; the ten biggest clones make up about 0.66%. PRAID featured immunodeficiency plus autoinflammation. Germline lookup yields CDR1 SGHNT and CDR2 YYREEE (reference sequence). The CDR3 is 15 residues long. The ends were cut back, 4 bases at V and 0 bases at J, with 12 bases in the middle. Material: CD4+ T cells from PBMCs, obtained after stem cell transplantation. The J gene is TRBJ2-3, the V gene TRBV5-4; the D call may be TRBD1 or TRBD2 (6 bases each). The TCR was taken from a human patient with POMP-related autoinflammation and immune dysregulation (PRAID). T cells may partly derive from the graft donor. In nucleotides, the CDR3 is TGTGCCAGCAGCCCCCCGGGGGCTAGCACAGATACGCAGTATTTT. This sequence encodes CASSPPGASTDTQYF.